This TCR beta chain stems from a study of blood T cell repertoires in COVID-19. Study-wide context: Some COVID-19 samples were acute and others convalescent; all came from the United States, Italy and Spain.

Only in-frame clones appear in the TCRdb table, and some are missing; sequencing was by immunoSEQ multiplex PCR. This sample has some 220,000 clones, with more than 75% found just once. Per germline, CDR1 SGHNT and CDR2 YYREEE (reference sequence). Trimming at V came to 3 bases and at J to 2 bases, leaving 10 bases not matched to a gene. This CDR3 is built from 16 residues. The sequenced material came from peripheral blood. The TCR originated in a woman aged 70-85 years with COVID-19, enrolled during active disease. V gene TRBV5-4 combines with J gene TRBJ2-7; the match to TRBD1 covers 8 bases. The CDR3: CASSSPRDRGTYEQYF. For the CDR3, the DNA is TGTGCCAGCAGCTCCCCTCGAGACAGGGGTACCTACGAGCAGTACTTC.